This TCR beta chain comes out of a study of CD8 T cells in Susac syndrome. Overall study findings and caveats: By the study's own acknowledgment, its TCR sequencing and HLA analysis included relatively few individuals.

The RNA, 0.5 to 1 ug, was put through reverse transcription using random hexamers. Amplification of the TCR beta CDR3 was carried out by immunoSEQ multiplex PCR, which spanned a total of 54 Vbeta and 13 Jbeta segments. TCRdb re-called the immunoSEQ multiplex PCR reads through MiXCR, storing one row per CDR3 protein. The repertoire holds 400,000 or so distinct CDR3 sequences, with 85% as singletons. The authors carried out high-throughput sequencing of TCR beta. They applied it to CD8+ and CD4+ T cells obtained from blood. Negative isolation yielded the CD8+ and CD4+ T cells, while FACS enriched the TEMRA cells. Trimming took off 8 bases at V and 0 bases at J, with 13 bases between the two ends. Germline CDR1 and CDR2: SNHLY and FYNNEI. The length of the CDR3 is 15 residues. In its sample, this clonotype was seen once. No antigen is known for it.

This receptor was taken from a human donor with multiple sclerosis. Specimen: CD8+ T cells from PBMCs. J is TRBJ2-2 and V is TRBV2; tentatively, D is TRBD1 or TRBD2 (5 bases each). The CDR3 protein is CASLGPPSNTGELFF. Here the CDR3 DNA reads TGTGCCAGCTTGGGACCGCCATCGAACACCGGGGAGCTGTTTTTT.